Following are 11 T cell receptor beta chains from one sample sequenced in a study of CD8+ T cells in alopecia areata. Following RNA extraction, reverse transcription yielded cDNA that acted as the sequencing template. Sequenced by immunoSEQ multiplex PCR; TCRdb stores in-frame clones only, minus some. The table records roughly 250,000 clones, about 62% of them present only once. The treatment: oral pan-JAK inhibitor, 5-10 mg twice daily. Sequencing was performed on CD4+ T cells sorted from blood, taken around week 52, from a patient treated with tofacitinib. The receptors come from a human donor with alopecia areata.

This rearrangement joins TRBV7-8 to TRBJ2-7; D perhaps matches TRBD2 (6 bases). Germline CDR1 reads SGHVS; CDR2 reads FQNEAQ. The CDR3 is 15 amino acids. V was shortened by 1 base and J by 0 bases, with 10 bases between the two germline ends. The CDR3 sequence: CASSLGDWGSYEQYF. The DNA for the CDR3 is TGTGCCAGCAGCTTAGGGGACTGGGGCTCCTACGAGCAGTACTTC.

In this sample, this clone turned up a few times. The chain links TRBV5-4 to TRBJ2-1; 9 nucleotides line up with TRBD1. CDR1 SGHNT and CDR2 YYREEE come from the germline V gene (reference sequence). This CDR3 is 15 amino acids long. V lost 4 bases to trimming and J lost 7 bases; unmatched junction nucleotides: 9. The CDR3 protein is CASSETGTGNNEQFF. CDR3 sequence (DNA): TGTGCCAGCAGCGAAACCGGGACAGGGAATAATGAGCAGTTCTTC.

The rearrangement uses TRBV10-3 and TRBJ2-6; TRBD1 agrees at 7 bases. Germline V gene sequence: CDR1 ENHRY, CDR2 SYGVKD. The junction had 8 bases not matched to a gene; V was cut back by 10 bases and J by 2 bases. The CDR3 contains 15 residues. This CDR3 reads CASRTGITGANVLTF. In DNA, the CDR3 is TGTGCCAGCAGGACAGGAATCACTGGGGCCAACGTCCTGACTTTC.

V is TRBV15 and J is TRBJ1-1; a weak D match, TRBD1 (6 bases). Trimming took off 1 base at V and 4 bases at J, with 10 bases between the two ends. Germline assignment: CDR1 LNHNV and CDR2 YYDKDF (reference sequence). The CDR3 is made up of 14 amino acids. The CDR3 spells CATSRGTASTEAFF. The CDR3 DNA reads as TGTGCCACCAGCAGAGGGACAGCGAGCACTGAAGCTTTCTTT.

As DNA, the CDR3 is TGTGCCAGCAGCGAGTCACAGGGTGCGGATGAAAAACTGTTTTTT. Translation: CASSESQGADEKLFF. This chain links TRBV5-6 with TRBJ1-4; D perhaps matches TRBD1 (6 bases). V lost 4 bases to trimming and J lost 6 bases, with 16 bases between them. The CDR3 runs to 15 residues. Looked up from germline, CDR1 is SGHDT and CDR2 is YYEEEE.

This clone was recorded a few times. This chain links TRBV29-1 with TRBJ2-3, with unresolved D. Germline loops: CDR1 SQVTM, CDR2 ANQGSEA. This CDR3 has 11 residues. Trimming removed 4 bases at V and 6 bases at J, with 8 bases between. The CDR3 DNA sequence: TGCAGCGTTGGGGAAATTGATACGCAGTATTTT. This translates into CSVGEIDTQYF.

J is TRBJ1-5 and V is TRBV19; no clear D gene. Trimming removed 7 bases at V and 2 bases at J, with 12 bases between. The germline V gene encodes CDR1 LNHDA and CDR2 SQIVND (reference sequence). There are 14 residues in the CDR3. The CDR3 is CASIGGPGNQPQHF. The CDR3 coding sequence is TGTGCCAGTATCGGAGGGCCAGGCAATCAGCCCCAGCATTTT.

A note on this clone: The same CDR3 can be traced to other DNA sequences in this sample. The gene calls are TRBV29-1 and TRBJ1-5; a possible D gene is TRBD1 (6 bases). CDR3 length: 13 residues. V lost 4 bases and J lost 1, with 8 bases in between. Germline assignment: CDR1 SQVTM and CDR2 ANQGSEA. The chain's CDR3 is CSVGQGSNQPQHF. Here the CDR3 DNA reads TGCAGCGTTGGCCAGGGGAGCAATCAGCCCCAGCATTTT.

This clone was seen many times. The gene calls are TRBV14 and TRBJ2-2; D gene unclear. CDR3 size: 17 residues. V lost 4 bases and J 1 base, leaving 16 bases between the germline ends. Germline loops: CDR1 SGHDN, CDR2 FVKESK. CDR3 nucleotides: TGTGCCAGCAGCCGAGACACGGGTCTAGAGAACACCGGGGAGCTGTTTTTT. Protein sequence: CASSRDTGLENTGELFF.

This clone has only a few counts. The chain is built from TRBV29-1 and TRBJ2-1; 7 bases agree with TRBD1. Losses at the gene ends were 4 bases for V and 6 bases for J; bases not matched to a gene: 0. This CDR3 has 11 residues. Germline V gene lookup returns CDR1 SQVTM and CDR2 ANQGSEA. The chain's CDR3 is CSVAGGNEQFF. For the CDR3, the DNA is TGCAGCGTTGCAGGGGGCAATGAGCAGTTCTTC.

This clone was observed a handful of times. V usage is TRBV5-4 and J usage is TRBJ1-2, with TRBD1 matching over 7 bases. CDR3 length: 13 amino acids. The germline gives CDR1 SGHNT, CDR2 YYREEE (reference sequence). Germline trimming cut 5 bases from V and 3 bases from J; bases unmatched to any gene: 4. The CDR3 bases are TGTGCCAGCAGGCCCGGGACAGACTATGGCTACACCTTC. It codes for CASRPGTDYGYTF.